These 21 T cell receptor beta chains were sequenced from one sample in a study of blood T cells in healthy people across ages. A second PCR of about 7 to 12 cycles used a sample-barcoded 5' primer and a J-beta primer mix. One entry per CDR3 protein, called by TCRdb with MiXCR from the 5' RACE reads. This sample has about 640,000 distinct CDR3 sequences, with approximately 30% found just once. The sample taken for sequencing was blood. The receptors shown here come from a woman older than 75 in good health.

This clonotype was counted between two and nine times. One base away lies a much larger clone, so this may be a sequencing read error. This sequence joins TRBV6-5 and TRBJ2-5, with 7 nucleotides matching TRBD2. This CDR3 is built from 15 residues. V lost 2 bases, J lost 11 bases, and 14 bases stayed unmatched. Germline CDR1 is MNHEY and CDR2 is SVGAGI. The CDR3 region is CASSYEGRAYNEQYF. In DNA form, the CDR3 reads TGTGCCAGCAGTTACGAGGGGAGGGCCTACAATGAGCAGTACTTC.

This clonotype was seen ten or more times. This sequence joins TRBV6-6 and TRBJ2-7, with TRBD2 identical over 7 bases. CDR1 is MNHNY and CDR2 is SVGAGI in the germline V gene (reference sequence). The V and J ends lost 3 bases and 3 bases, in that order; junction bases with no gene match: 5. This CDR3 spans 14 amino acids. The CDR3 sequence: CASSYMGGYYEQYF. The DNA for the CDR3 is TGTGCCAGCAGTTATATGGGGGGGTACTACGAGCAGTACTTC.

This clonotype appeared many times. The rearrangement links TRBV28 to TRBJ1-3; D gene unclear. The V gene lost 3 bases and the J gene lost 0 bases, with 6 bases spanning the gap. From germline, CDR1 is MDHEN and CDR2 SYDVKM. The CDR3 consists of 14 residues. The CDR3 region is CASSLGSSGNTIYF. The CDR3 DNA reads TGTGCCAGCAGTTTGGGCAGCTCTGGAAACACCATATATTTT.

Notes on this clonotype: A much larger clone lies one base from this, so it may be a read error. The chain has TRBV20-1 and TRBJ2-1, with 9 positions matching TRBD1. The CDR3 spans 15 residues. CDR1 is DFQATT and CDR2 is SNEGSKA in the germline V gene (reference sequence). V lost 5 bases, J lost 7 bases, and 12 bases stayed unmatched. The CDR3 DNA reads TGCAGTGCTGTCGGAGGGGACAGGGAGGGAAATGAGCAGTTCTTC. Translated, it gives CSAVGGDREGNEQFF.

This clonotype was detected many times. The chain is built from TRBV12-3 or TRBV12-4 and TRBJ1-6; D uncertain. There are 13 residues in the CDR3. With 6 bases removed from V and 4 bases from J, the gap between germline ends came to 7 bases. The CDR3 coding sequence is TGTGCCAGCAGGCGGGGATATAATTCACCCCTCCACTTT. Translating it yields CASRRGYNSPLHF.

This clonotype was recorded at least ten times. This chain's CDR3 is CSASGGADEQFF. The CDR3 DNA reads as TGCAGTGCTAGCGGGGGGGCCGATGAGCAGTTCTTC. The chain combines TRBV20-1 with TRBJ2-1, with 8 bases that match TRBD2. Germline values: CDR1 DFQATT, CDR2 SNEGSKA (reference sequence). V trimming: 3 bases; J trimming: 8 bases; junction bases outside the gene matches: 3. The CDR3 runs to 12 residues.

The rearrangement links TRBV6-5 to TRBJ1-6; possible D gene TRBD1, 5 bases. Trimming took off 6 bases at V and 10 bases at J, with 19 bases between the two ends. The CDR3 has 15 amino acids. The V gene's germline CDR1 is MNHEY and CDR2 SVGAGI. The CDR3 DNA sequence: TGTGCCAGCAGGCCAGACAGCACGGGCACCTCACCCCTCCACTTT. Translating it yields CASRPDSTGTSPLHF.

Remarks on this clonotype: A read error is possible here, since a much larger clone lies one base away. The rearrangement joins TRBV28 to TRBJ1-1; the match to TRBD1 covers 11 bases. The CDR3 extends over 19 amino acids. The V and J ends lost 2 bases and 4 bases, in that order; junction bases with no gene match: 15. Germline CDR1 and CDR2: MDHEN and SYDVKM. CDR3 in amino acids: CASSLGLADRGRAGTEAFF. The CDR3 region has the DNA TGTGCCAGCAGTTTAGGGTTAGCGGACAGGGGGCGTGCGGGCACTGAAGCTTTCTTT.

This clonotype came up many times. This chain links TRBV20-1 with TRBJ1-5, with D unclear. Trimming cost V 5 bases and J 7 bases, with 12 bases left between them. The CDR3 covers 12 residues. Germline loops: CDR1 DFQATT, CDR2 SNEGSKA (reference sequence). Written as DNA, the CDR3 is TGCAGTGCTGTACATGAGGGCCAGCCCCAGCATTTT. This gives the protein CSAVHEGQPQHF.

As regards this clonotype: A read error may explain this, as a much larger clone is one base away. This chain links TRBV5-4 with TRBJ2-1, with 7 nucleotides matching TRBD2. CDR1 is SGHNT and CDR2 is YYREEE in the germline V gene (reference sequence). The CDR3 spans 14 residues. V lost 4 bases and J lost 8; bases outside the gene matches: 9. CDR3 protein: CASSLSGVWDEQFF. The CDR3 DNA follows: TGTGCCAGCAGCCTGAGCGGGGTATGGGATGAGCAGTTCTTC.

This clonotype was observed many times. This chain connects TRBV2 to TRBJ2-5; 7 bases are shared with TRBD1. Germline V gene sequence: CDR1 SNHLY, CDR2 FYNNEI. This CDR3 spans 15 amino acids. Germline trimming cut 2 bases from V and 5 bases from J; bases unmatched to any gene: 8. Written as DNA, the CDR3 is TGTGCCAGCAGTGAAATGAGGGGGCCTCGTGAGACCCAGTACTTC. This translates into CASSEMRGPRETQYF.

The chain couples TRBV5-1 to TRBJ2-5; 7 bases match TRBD2. V was clipped by 5 bases and J by 0 bases; unmatched bases: 10. Per germline, CDR1 SGHRS and CDR2 YFSETQ. The CDR3 runs 16 residues. This CDR3 reads CASSPRASGYQETQYF. In DNA, the CDR3 is TGCGCCAGCAGTCCTCGGGCTAGCGGATACCAAGAGACCCAGTACTTC.

In this sample, this clonotype turned up many times. The rearrangement joins TRBV20-1 to TRBJ2-1, with D perhaps TRBD1 (6 bases). CDR3 length: 14 residues. The V gene lost 3 bases and the J gene lost 5 bases, with 14 bases spanning the gap. Germline V gene sequence: CDR1 DFQATT, CDR2 SNEGSKA (reference sequence). The CDR3 is CSARSGTLHNEQFF. CDR3 bases: TGCAGTGCTAGGTCCGGGACACTTCACAATGAGCAGTTCTTC.

This clonotype occurred many times. The chain couples TRBV7-2 to TRBJ2-1, with 8 bases identical to TRBD1. The CDR3 contains 16 residues. Unmatched junction bases numbered 9, after V lost 3 bases and J lost 5 bases. Germline loops: CDR1 SGHTA, CDR2 FQGNSA. In DNA form, the CDR3 reads TGTGCCAGCAGCTTCTACCGGGACAGGAGAAACAATGAGCAGTTCTTC. Translation: CASSFYRDRRNNEQFF.

This chain joins TRBV18 and TRBJ1-5; D call uncertain. The ends were cut back, 2 bases at V and 3 bases at J, with 8 bases in the middle. Germline V lookup: CDR1 KGHSH, CDR2 LQKENI. This CDR3 is 14 amino acids long. The CDR3 loop reads CASSPDQVNQPQHF. As DNA, the CDR3 is TGTGCCAGCTCACCAGACCAGGTCAATCAGCCCCAGCATTTT.

This clonotype has at least ten counts. The J gene is TRBJ2-1, the V gene TRBV7-9; a possible D gene is TRBD1 (5 bases). V lost 5 bases and J 3 bases, leaving 17 bases between the germline ends. This CDR3 has 16 amino acids. Germline V gives CDR1 SEHNR, CDR2 FQNEAQ (reference sequence). The CDR3, as DNA: TGTGCCAGCAGCCGACCGCTAGACAGAGACTACAATGAGCAGTTCTTC. It encodes CASSRPLDRDYNEQFF. The full variable domain, in which reference TRBV7-9 and TRBJ2-1 provide the parts outside the CDR3, is DTGVSQNPRHKITKRGQNVTFRCDPISEHNRLYWYRQTLGQGPEFLTYFQNEAQLEKSRLLSDRFSAERPKGSFSTLEIQRTEQGDSAMYLCASSRPLDRDYNEQFFGPGTRLTVL.

This clonotype was detected many times. The rearrangement uses TRBV5-1 and TRBJ1-2, with D possibly being TRBD1 (6 bases). Germline V CDR1 and CDR2: SGHRS, YFSETQ. The CDR3 sequence is 14 residues long. The V end lost 5 bases, the J end lost 5 bases, and 16 bases lay between the germline ends. The CDR3: CASSRDTETYGYTF. DNA of the CDR3: TGCGCCAGCAGTAGGGACACGGAGACGTATGGCTACACCTTC.

This clonotype was seen repeatedly, ten times or more. This sequence joins TRBV15 and TRBJ2-3; D perhaps matches TRBD1 (5 bases). CDR3 length: 15 residues. CDR1 is LNHNV and CDR2 is YYDKDF in the germline V gene (reference sequence). V lost 5 bases, J lost 1 base, and 13 bases lay in between. The CDR3 nucleotides are TGTGCCACCAGCGGAACAGGTACGGGCACAGATACGCAGTATTTT. Translating gives CATSGTGTGTDTQYF.

Worth noting for this clonotype: This may be a read error, as it is one base from a much larger clone. V usage is TRBV20-1 and J usage is TRBJ2-5; perhaps TRBD1 as D (6 bases). Trimming cost V 0 bases and J 11 bases, with 19 bases left between them. Germline V gene lookup returns CDR1 DFQATT and CDR2 SNEGSKA (reference sequence). There are 14 residues in the CDR3. The CDR3 loop is CSARDWTDYNEQYF. In nucleotides, the CDR3 is TGCAGTGCTAGAGATTGGACAGACTACAATGAGCAGTACTTC.

This clonotype came up a few times. A much larger clone differs from this one at a single base, so this may be a read error. The chain couples TRBV12-3 or TRBV12-4 to TRBJ2-3; no reliable D call. Trimming shortened V by 3 bases and J by 4 bases, and 11 bases separated the two germline ends. This CDR3 is 14 amino acids long. CDR3 DNA sequence: TGTGCCAGCAGTTTCGGCGACATAGCAGATACGCAGTATTTT. It is translated as CASSFGDIADTQYF.

This clonotype appeared many times. The chain employs TRBV6-5 and TRBJ1-5; D is perhaps TRBD1 (5 bases). Trimming pared 6 bases from V and 2 bases from J, leaving 11 bases between. Germline V CDR1 and CDR2: MNHEY, SVGAGI. There are 14 residues in the CDR3. The CDR3 DNA reads TGTGCCAGCAGGGGGGTTAGGGGCAATCAGCCCCAGCATTTT. It yields the protein CASRGVRGNQPQHF.